The 19 T cell receptor beta chains listed next were all sequenced from one sample in a study of cytomegalovirus exposure and HLA in healthy donors (dated by TCRdb to between 2016 and 2019). To prepare the library, the immunoSEQ multiplex PCR assay was applied. A mixture of 60 forward primers for TCR Vbeta segments and 13 reverse primers for TCR Jbeta segments was used in the multiplex PCR. This is the immuneACCESS table as TCRdb keeps it, with only in-frame sequences that have V and J called. A part of the clones is gone; compared with another copy, unresolved V genes explain less than half, and the rest is unexplained. The sample table shows over 150,000 clones, and 80% to 90% are seen once. In total, the top ten clones hold less than 2.5% of the sample. The specimen was PBMCs. The receptors were sampled from a male donor in good health and CMV-seronegative.

V is TRBV7-8 and J is TRBJ2-5, with 7 bases lining up with TRBD1. The tail of the sequence fits TRBJ2-7 better, so the J call may be wrong. CDR3 length: 15 residues. Germline CDR1 SGHVS, CDR2 FQNEAQ. The CDR3 sequence is CASSSGTAPFYEQYF. CDR3 in DNA: TGTGCCAGCAGCTCGGGGACAGCTCCCTTCTACGAGCAGTACTTC.

The chain couples TRBV5-5 to TRBJ2-7; 7 nucleotides line up with TRBD1. The V segment lost 0 bases and the J segment 2 bases; nucleotides outside the gene matches: 5. The CDR3 consists of 15 residues. The germline gives CDR1 SGHKS, CDR2 YYEKEE (reference sequence). CDR3 bases: TGTGCCAGCAGCTTGGCCCATGACAGGGCCTACGAGCAGTACTTC. The encoded protein is CASSLAHDRAYEQYF.

V usage is TRBV6-1 and J usage is TRBJ2-7, with TRBD2 identical over 7 bases. V was clipped by 11 bases and J by 7 bases; unmatched bases: 20. The CDR3 has 15 amino acids. The germline V gene encodes CDR1 MNHNS and CDR2 SASEGT. The DNA for the CDR3 is TGTGCCGGGGGGGTCGCCGGGACCCCGGCCGGAGAGCAGTACTTC. The encoded protein is CAGGVAGTPAGEQYF.

J is TRBJ1-1 and V is TRBV6-4; TRBD1 matches at 7 bases. Losses at the gene ends were 3 bases for V and 5 bases for J; bases not matched to a gene: 6. Germline assignment: CDR1 MRHNA and CDR2 SNTAGT. The CDR3 runs to 14 residues. CDR3: CASSESSQGTEAFF. The DNA for the CDR3 is TGTGCCAGCAGTGAGAGCTCACAGGGGACTGAAGCTTTCTTT.

The chain couples TRBV2 to TRBJ2-5, with TRBD2 matching 9 bases. The J call may not be correct, given that the DNA end is closer to TRBJ2-7. This CDR3 is 14 amino acids long. CDR1 is SNHLY, CDR2 FYNNEI, per germline. The CDR3 nucleotides are TGTGCCAGCACTAGCGGGGTGATCCCCTACGAGCAGTACTTC. Amino acids: CASTSGVIPYEQYF.

The chain couples TRBV5-6 to TRBJ2-5; 7 bases agree with TRBD1. The CDR3 totals 15 residues. V gave up 0 bases and J gave up 4 bases; unmatched junction bases: 6. Germline lookup yields CDR1 SGHDT and CDR2 YYEEEE. In DNA form, the CDR3 reads TGTGCCAGCAGCTTGGTGGCAGGGGGTGGAGAGACCCAGTACTTC. Translating gives CASSLVAGGGETQYF.

The chain joins TRBV7-2 to TRBJ2-3, with TRBD2 matching over 11 bases. Unmatched junction bases numbered 8, after V lost 7 bases and J lost 5 bases. Per germline, CDR1 SGHTA and CDR2 FQGNSA. The CDR3 has 15 amino acids. DNA for the CDR3: TGTGCCAGCAAGACCGGGACTAGCGGAGGAGATACGCAGTATTTT. The encoded protein is CASKTGTSGGDTQYF.

This chain joins TRBV4-3 and TRBJ2-3, with 9 positions matching TRBD2. Germline lookup yields CDR1 LGHNA and CDR2 YSLEER. This CDR3 comprises 16 residues. J lost 3 bases, V lost 0 bases, and 4 bases had no gene match. Here the CDR3 reads CASSQDGTSGTDTQYF. CDR3 in DNA: TGCGCCAGCAGCCAAGATGGCACTAGCGGGACAGATACGCAGTATTTT.

The chain joins TRBV5-4 to TRBJ2-7; TRBD1 aligns across 9 bases. This CDR3 spans 14 amino acids. In germline, CDR1 is SGHNT, CDR2 YYREEE (reference sequence). The J segment lost 7 bases and the V segment lost 4 bases, leaving 9 bases of the junction unmatched. CDR3 DNA sequence: TGTGCCAGCAGCGATAAGACAGGGGGAGTTGAGCAGTACTTC. Protein sequence: CASSDKTGGVEQYF.

The chain joins TRBV28 to TRBJ1-2; TRBD1 matches 8 bases. After removal of 6 bases from V and 0 bases from J, the junction contained 3 bases not matched to a gene. In germline, CDR1 is MDHEN, CDR2 SYDVKM. This CDR3 spans 14 amino acids. The CDR3 DNA reads as TGTGCCAGCAGGCAGGGGGCGCCTAACTATGGCTACACCTTC. This codes for CASRQGAPNYGYTF.

This clone was seen only once. It is unclear where the CDR3 begins or ends on the DNA, so no DNA is shown, and the CDR3 is as TCRdb lists it. This chain's CDR3 is CASSLGTGTGLAGELFF. The gene calls are TRBV28 and TRBJ2-2; TRBD1 is taken as the D call from the table, unchecked against the DNA. CDR1 is MDHEN, CDR2 SYDVKM, per germline. The CDR3 spans 17 amino acids, including both terminal residues.

The CDR3 nucleotides read TGTGCCAGCAGCACCGGGACTAGCGGGAGTTCCGCGAACACCGGGGAGCTGTTTTTT. Translation: CASSTGTSGSSANTGELFF. The rearrangement joins TRBV7-9 to TRBJ2-2; 14 bases align to TRBD2. Germline lookup yields CDR1 SEHNR and CDR2 FQNEAQ (reference sequence). Unmatched junction bases numbered 8, after V lost 5 bases and J lost 0 bases. The CDR3 length is 19 residues.

This clone has a handful of counts. CDR3 DNA sequence: TGTGCCAGCAGCATCAGGGACGAGCAGTACTTC. Its translation: CASSIRDEQYF. The chain employs TRBV2 and TRBJ2-7, with a possible D match to TRBD1 (5 bases). Trimming stripped 6 bases from V and 5 bases from J, with 8 bases between. The CDR3 is 11 amino acids. Germline lookup yields CDR1 SNHLY and CDR2 FYNNEI. The whole variable domain, filled in from reference TRBV2 and TRBJ2-7, reads EPEVTQTPSHQVTQMGQEVILRCVPISNHLYFYWYRQILGQKVEFLVSFYNNEISEKSEIFDDQFSVERPDGSNFTLKIRSTKLEDSAMYFCASSIRDEQYFGPGTRLTVT.

The chain couples TRBV28 to TRBJ1-1; tentative D call: TRBD1 (6 bases). The CDR3 sequence is 15 residues long. Germline V lookup: CDR1 MDHEN, CDR2 SYDVKM. Trimming took 3 bases from V and 1 from J, leaving 12 bases between them. In DNA, the CDR3 is TGTGCCAGCAGTTTCGGCGGGGGGCGGAACACTGAAGCTTTCTTT. Translated: CASSFGGGRNTEAFF.

The chain employs TRBV7-2 and TRBJ2-7; 13 nucleotides line up with TRBD2. Germline CDR1 reads SGHTA; CDR2 reads FQGNSA. The CDR3 spans 19 residues. V dropped 0 bases and J dropped 1; count of bases not matched to a gene: 9. The CDR3 protein is CASSLASMMGLAGSYEQYF. In DNA, the CDR3 is TGTGCCAGCAGCTTAGCTTCAATGATGGGACTAGCGGGGTCCTACGAGCAGTACTTC.

The chain has TRBV7-8 and TRBJ2-7, with 7 nucleotides matching TRBD1. The CDR3 sequence is 15 residues long. With 2 bases clipped from V and 2 bases from J, the junction kept 6 bases outside the gene matches. CDR1 is SGHVS and CDR2 is FQNEAQ in the germline V gene. CDR3 bases: TGTGCCAGCAGCTTATGGGGACAGCCGCCCTACGAGCAGTACTTC. Translating it yields CASSLWGQPPYEQYF.

This rearrangement joins TRBV4-2 to TRBJ2-2; TRBD1 matches 11 bases. V lost 1 base to trimming and J lost 2 bases; unmatched junction nucleotides: 6. The CDR3 contains 18 residues. Germline V CDR1 and CDR2: LGHNA, YNFKEQ. The CDR3 bases are TGTGCCAGCAGCCAAGTTGGGACAGGGGGGATTAACACCGGGGAGCTGTTTTTT. Residues: CASSQVGTGGINTGELFF.

This clone showed up just a few times. The gene calls are TRBV28 and TRBJ2-2; 9 bases agree with TRBD1. This CDR3 is 16 amino acids long. Germline V lookup: CDR1 MDHEN, CDR2 SYDVKM. V lost 5 bases, J lost 2 bases, and 6 bases stayed unmatched. CDR3 in DNA: TGTGCCAGCAGTCGGGGGGACAGGGCCAACACCGGGGAGCTGTTTTTT. Its protein is CASSRGDRANTGELFF.

This clone was detected a few times. Other DNA sequences in this sample translate to the same CDR3. CDR3 residues: CASSLYRDYEQYF. The CDR3 DNA sequence: TGTGCCAGCAGCCTTTACAGGGACTACGAGCAGTACTTC. The chain has TRBV5-6 and TRBJ2-7; the D gene is possibly TRBD1 (6 bases). V dropped 4 bases and J dropped 3 bases, with 11 bases sitting between them. The CDR3 spans 13 residues. The germline V gene has CDR1 SGHDT and CDR2 YYEEEE.